The 5 T cell receptor beta chains below come from one sample, sequenced in a study of T cells in Graves' hyperthyroidism and ophthalmopathy. The investigators amplified TCR beta CDR3 regions from RNA transcripts. HTBI primers were employed in a first-round RT-PCR of the TCR CDR3. TCRdb itself ran the multiplex PCR reads through MiXCR, one entry per CDR3 protein. The sample contains approximately 870,000 distinct CDR3 sequences, around 39% of which appear only once. The sequenced sample was blood. The receptor source for this set is a man aged 18 to 29 with Graves' hyperthyroidism.

This clonotype was observed a handful of times. CDR3 nucleotides: TGTGCCAGCAGCGCGACCGGGGGGGGCCGTGAGACCCAGTACTTC. Protein product: CASSATGGGRETQYF. This rearrangement joins TRBV7-3 to TRBJ2-5, with 8 bases aligning to TRBD2. Per the germline V gene, CDR1 is SGHTA and CDR2 is FQGTGA. This CDR3 region has 15 residues. Trimming at V came to 5 bases and at J to 5 bases, leaving 10 bases not matched to a gene. Using reference TRBV7-3 and TRBJ2-5 for the parts outside the CDR3, the full variable domain is GAGVSQTPSNKVTEKGKYVELRCDPISGHTALYWYRQSLGQGPEFLIYFQGTGAADDSGLPNDRFFAVRPEGSVSTLKIQRTERGDSAVYLCASSATGGGRETQYFGPGTRLLVL.

The chain couples TRBV29-1 to TRBJ2-2; 8 bases align to TRBD2. This CDR3 spans 14 amino acids. Trimming at V came to 7 bases and at J to 0 bases, leaving 4 bases not matched to a gene. Germline V CDR1 and CDR2: SQVTM, ANQGSEA. CDR3 DNA: TGCAGCGCTTTTAGCGGGGCGAACACCGGGGAGCTGTTTTTT. Translation: CSAFSGANTGELFF.

This clonotype was observed many times. The chain carries TRBV15 and TRBJ2-2, with D uncertain. V lost 5 bases, J lost 0 bases, and 13 bases lay in between. Germline CDR1 reads LNHNV; CDR2 reads YYDKDF (reference sequence). The CDR3 extends over 16 amino acids. CDR3 sequence reads: CATSPPDPANTGELFF. In DNA, the CDR3 is TGTGCCACCAGCCCACCGGACCCTGCGAACACCGGGGAGCTGTTTTTT.

This clonotype showed up many times. The chain is built from TRBV2 and TRBJ2-7; no clear D. CDR3 length: 12 amino acids. V shed 7 bases and J shed 3 bases, with 10 bases lying between them. CDR1 and CDR2 from the germline V gene are SNHLY and FYNNEI. CDR3 nucleotide sequence: TGTGCCAGCATAACAGCCGACTACGAGCAGTACTTC. Translated: CASITADYEQYF.

There are a few counts of this clonotype. The chain joins TRBV6-6 to TRBJ2-2; weak D call: TRBD2 (6 bases). The CDR3 is 16 residues long. The germline V gene encodes CDR1 MNHNY and CDR2 SVGAGI (reference sequence). V lost 5 bases to trimming and J lost 1 base, with 14 bases between them. CDR3 DNA sequence: TGTGCCAGCAGTCGGTTCGAGCGGGTGAACACCGGGGAGCTGTTTTTT. It specifies CASSRFERVNTGELFF.